Reported below is one T cell receptor (beta chain). This clonotype is deemed medium-sized (0.01 to 0.1%). Nothing much larger sits one base from this clone, and base qualities are not available. The entry originates in a study of Japanese encephalitis immunity and Zika vaccine responses (dated by TCRdb to 2020 to 2023). Some background on the complete study: Included participants received three 5.0 ug doses of alum-adjuvanted ZPIV at weeks 0, 4 and 28. One dose of YFV vaccine (YF-VAX) was administered before ZPIV to 11 to 12 participants, and nine or ten participants were flavivirus-naive. For TCR sequencing, five or six representative participants were chosen from each pre-vaccination group, with samples at week 0 (after pre-vaccination, before ZPIV) and week 52. The study asked whether earlier vaccination against Japanese encephalitis virus (JEV) or yellow fever virus (YFV) shaped CD4 T cell responses to the Zika vaccine. TCR repertoires from a few flavivirus-naive individuals were additionally analyzed at weeks 2, 6 and 52 after the start of ZPIV vaccination. For stimulation, either ZIKV structural-protein peptide pools divided into flavivirus-conserved and non-conserved sets were used, or JEV or YFV peptides matching the pre-vaccination. Two to three months ahead of the first ZPIV dose, about a dozen participants were given JEV vaccine (IXIARO) as a two-dose regimen with the doses 28 days apart. ZIKV peptides were 15-mers overlapping by 11 residues, selected for NetMHCpan/NetMHCII-predicted epitopes with affinity below 50 nM.

After labeling with CellTrace CFSE, PBMCs were cultured for over 5 days in RPMI containing approximately 7.8% human serum along with peptide pools, each at 1 ug/mL. On a BD FACSAria, proliferating CD4 T cells were sorted without fixation as live CD56-CD19-CD16-CD3+CD4+ CFSE-low cells. The enrolled adults were healthy, and microneutralization screening showed them to be seronegative for ZIKV, JEV, YFV, DENV and WNV. Samples were obtained from a phase 1, double-blinded, randomized, placebo-controlled trial of an alum-adjuvanted Zika purified-inactivated virus (ZPIV) vaccine. Peripheral blood mononuclear cells were isolated using a standard procedure and kept frozen in liquid nitrogen until needed. Overall study outcomes, separate from this receptor: Only a subset of trial participants with three doses and adequate samples was analyzed, not the entire vaccinated cohort. Because there were not enough samples, the peptide pools could not be deconvoluted, which meant the specific peptides behind the cross-reactive responses went unidentified. After ZPIV, repertoire richness of CD4 T cells responding to conserved ZIKV epitopes significantly decreased in JEV-pre-vaccinated donors. The samples grouped by participant and showed no similarity across individuals, which suggests that no public TCRs were detected. Only a few individuals showed CD8 T cell responses to ZIKV peptide pools, and those responses were very low in magnitude. Repertoire similarity across time-points and stimulations was higher in JEV-pre-vaccinated donors than in YFV-pre-vaccinated donors, indicating more clonotypes shared between ZIKV and JEV stimulation.

V was cut back by 4 bases and J by 7 bases, leaving a gap of 16 bases between them. The germline V gene yields MGHRA for CDR1 and YSYEKL for CDR2. The CDR3 has 14 amino acids, counting the end cysteine and phenylalanine. Of the read, only the CDR3 DNA is kept; its 42 bases are in frame from base 1. The library was prepared using 5' RACE. Before sequencing, the TCRbeta libraries were pooled in amounts proportional to the number of cells sorted for each library. RNAzol RT was used to extract total RNA from the sorted cells, and cDNA was then synthesized using an oligo(dT) primer together with a template-switching oligo. Using Kapa HiFi, PCR amplified the TCRbeta V-CDR3-J region between a SMARTer oligo primer and a TCRbeta constant-region primer. A second PCR added Illumina adaptors and sample-specific index barcodes, with HighPrep bead cleanup and Bioanalyzer confirmation of a roughly 650 bp band. The libraries were sequenced on an Illumina MiSeq using 2x151 bp paired-end reads. In the original analysis: An in-house Java program demultiplexed the reads, while MiXCR assigned TCRbeta annotations and counted clonotypes. Repertoire overlap used Morisita-Horn indices from the R package vegan, with UPGMA clustering and Circos plots of recurring clonotypes. Shannon diversity and richness were each normalized to the maximum value possible given the input cell numbers, so the resulting values fell between 0 and 1. CDR3beta sequences were aligned with MUSCLE, distances were computed with SeqinR, and multidimensional scaling was plotted in R. The public reads were quality trimmed at Q25 with fastp and then assembled into clones with MiXCR by TCRdb, keeping productive beta chains. Rows are unified per CDR3 protein, each entry keeping the most common DNA and genes. The V and J calls reflect TCRdb's pipeline rather than the authors' work. In this sample the table shows approximately 1,500 distinct CDR3 sequences, roughly 5.3% of which occur a single time. The ten biggest clones cover about 30% of the sample.

The sequenced sample was antigen-activated CD4+ T cells from blood, cultured, obtained during a Zika inactivated vaccine study. The origin of this receptor is an adult woman who received an inactivated Zika virus vaccine. The chain employs TRBV4-1 and TRBJ1-2; a tentative D call is TRBD1 (6 bases match). CDR3 region: CASSRSQDSVGYTF. The sequenced DNA: TGCGCCAGCAGCCGCTCCCAGGACAGCGTTGGCTACACCTTC.